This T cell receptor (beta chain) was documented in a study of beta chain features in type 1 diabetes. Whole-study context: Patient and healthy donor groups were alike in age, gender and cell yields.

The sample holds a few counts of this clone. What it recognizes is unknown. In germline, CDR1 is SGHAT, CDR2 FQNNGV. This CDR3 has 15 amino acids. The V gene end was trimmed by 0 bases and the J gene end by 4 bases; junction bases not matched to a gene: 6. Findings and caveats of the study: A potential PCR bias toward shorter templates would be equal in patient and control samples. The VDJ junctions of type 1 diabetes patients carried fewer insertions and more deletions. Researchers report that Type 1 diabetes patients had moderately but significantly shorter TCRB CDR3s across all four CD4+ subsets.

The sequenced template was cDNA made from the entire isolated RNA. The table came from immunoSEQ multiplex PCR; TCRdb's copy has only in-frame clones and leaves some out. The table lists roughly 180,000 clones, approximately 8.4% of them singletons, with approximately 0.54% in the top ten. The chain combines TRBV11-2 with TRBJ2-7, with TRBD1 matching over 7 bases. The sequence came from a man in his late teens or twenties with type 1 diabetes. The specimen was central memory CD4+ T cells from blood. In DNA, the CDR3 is TGTGCCAGCAGCTTAGAATTTAGGGGGCCATACGAGCAGTACTTC. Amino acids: CASSLEFRGPYEQYF.